This TCR beta chain was documented in a study of T cells in Graves' hyperthyroidism and ophthalmopathy. Study-level points and caveats: Peripheral blood also featured most of the thyroid clonotypes expanded above 0.001.

Inclusion characteristics of ophthalmopathy patients comprised a Clinical Activity Score of at least 3, a NOSPECS grade of at least 4, and duration under 3 months. Regions amplified from RNA transcripts were the TCR beta CDR3 regions. The primer set for the first-round RT-PCR of the TCR CDR3 was HTBI. TCRdb re-called the multiplex PCR reads with MiXCR, one entry per CDR3 protein. The table includes approximately 600,000 distinct CDR3 sequences, under 15% detected once. Details on this clonotype: Its antigen remains unidentified.

Germline lookup yields CDR1 LNHNV and CDR2 YYDKDF (reference sequence). Trimming took off 5 bases at V and 4 bases at J, with 15 bases between the two ends. CDR3 size: 14 residues. The V gene is TRBV15, the J gene TRBJ2-7; tentative D call: TRBD2 (6 bases). Sequencing used blood. The TCR sequence derives from a woman in her thirties or forties with Graves' ophthalmopathy. The CDR3 bases are TGTGCCACCAGCCGGGACGGGGGTTATTACGAGCAGTACTTC. This translates into CATSRDGGYYEQYF.